This T cell receptor (beta chain) was recovered during a study of shared clonotypes between healthy human individuals. Study-level information: Donors consisted of a couple of women and three men between 18 and 49.

Germline assignment: CDR1 SGHAT and CDR2 FQNNGV. The CDR3 spans 15 residues. With 4 bases removed from V and 6 bases from J, the gap between germline ends came to 15 bases. Assay execution took place at the deep level. Method: immunoSEQ multiplex PCR; TCRdb's copy keeps in-frame clones and lacks some. Found here are about half a million clones, about 84% of them singletons; the top ten hold about 12%. The donors were adults (healthy and HIV-negative) with no recent acute infections or vaccinations. The sequence came from a woman in her thirties or forties in good health. Some clones in this sample may be carry-over from other donors' samples. The sequenced material came from PBMCs. This chain joins TRBV11-2 and TRBJ2-2, with D perhaps TRBD1 or TRBD2 (5 bases each). The CDR3 region has the DNA TGTGCCAGCAGCTCCCAGAGGGTGGGGGCCGGGGAGCTGTTTTTT. Its protein is CASSSQRVGAGELFF.